The rows below give T cell receptor beta chains drawn from one sample of a study of T-cell memory formation after mild COVID-19. TCRdb fed the 5' RACE reads into MiXCR, producing one record per CDR3 protein. The sample has under 200,000 distinct CDR3 sequences; approximately 10% are singletons. Sequenced sample: PBMCs or a T cell subset sorted from them (not recorded which). Receptors originate from a man younger than 35 who had mild COVID-19 (a few samples of this study predate the infection). Cell type and time point are not known. The CDR3 runs from the conserved cysteine through the conserved F or W. A D gene is named only where the DNA matches it firmly. Clone size is stated in some rows and not others, as once, few, many or a class when expanded.

>TRBJ2-3|TRBD1|few|TRBV18
TGTGCCAGCTCATCCGGGGGACAGGGTGCAACAGATACGCAGTATTTT
CASSSGGQGATDTQYF
>TRBJ2-3|.|many|TRBV7-9
TGTGCCAGCAGCTTAACGGAAGATACGCAGTATTTT
CASSLTEDTQYF
>TRBJ2-3|.|.|TRBV7-2
TGTGCCAGCAGCTTAGCGGCGGGCCAGGGGAGGGATACGCAGTATTTT
CASSLAAGQGRDTQYF
>TRBJ2-2|TRBD1|.|TRBV5-1
TGCGCCAGCAGAAAAGGGGACAGCACCGGGGAGCTGTTTTTT
CASRKGDSTGELFF
>TRBJ2-2|.|.|TRBV7-3
TGTGCCAGCAGCTTAAGGGGGACACCGAACACCGGGGAGCTGTTTTTT
CASSLRGTPNTGELFF
>TRBJ2-2|.|few|TRBV5-7
TGTGCCAGCAGCTTTCCCACCGGGGAGCTGTTTTTT
CASSFPTGELFF
>TRBJ1-3|.|few|TRBV5-5
TGTGCCAGCAGCTGGGATTTTGGAAACACCATATATTTT
CASSWDFGNTIYF
>TRBJ2-1|.|.|TRBV7-2
TGTGCCAGCAGCTTAAATCAGCCGATCGGATACAATGAGCAGTTCTTC
CASSLNQPIGYNEQFF
>TRBJ2-5|TRBD2|few|TRBV27
TGTGCCAGCAGTTTCTACCCCAGGGTAGCGGGGATACAAGAGACCCAGTACTTC
CASSFYPRVAGIQETQYF
>TRBJ2-3|.|.|TRBV7-3
TGTGCCAGCAGCCCCCCCCTAGCCCCAGATACGCAGTATTTT
CASSPPLAPDTQYF
>TRBJ2-7|TRBD1|few|TRBV6-5
TGTGCCAGCAGTTCCGACAGGGTCTACGAGCAGTACTTC
CASSSDRVYEQYF
>TRBJ2-1|.|.|TRBV5-1
TGCGCCAGCAGCTTGGCCCCATTACCACTAGCTCATGAGCAGTTCTTC
CASSLAPLPLAHEQFF
>TRBJ2-5|.|many|TRBV7-2
TGTGCCAGCACCGCAGGGTGGGTTGAAGAGACCCAGTACTTC
CASTAGWVEETQYF
>TRBJ2-3|.|.|TRBV5-6
TGTGCCAGCAGCTTCGCAGGGACGCAGTATTTT
CASSFAGTQYF
>TRBJ1-3|.|.|TRBV7-2
TGTGCCAGCAGCTCCCCCGGAAACACCATATATTTT
CASSSPGNTIYF
>TRBJ2-7|.|many|TRBV6-2/TRBV6-3
TGTGCCAGCAGTGACAGTTCCTACGAGCAGTACTTC
CASSDSSYEQYF
>TRBJ2-5|.|.|TRBV12-3/TRBV12-4
TGTGCCAGCAGTTTATTGGGTAGACTACGGGCGGAAACCCAGTACTTC
CASSLLGRLRAETQYF
>TRBJ2-6|.|.|TRBV5-1
TGCGCCAGCAGCTCACCAATCTCTGGGGCCAACGTCCTGACTTTC
CASSSPISGANVLTF
>TRBJ1-5|.|few|TRBV20-1
TGCAGTGCCTCCGGGGACCCCGGTAGTAATCAGCCCCAGCATTTT
CSASGDPGSNQPQHF
>TRBJ2-1|TRBD2|.|TRBV12-3/TRBV12-4
TGTGCCAGCAGCCCAGCGGGGGGGCCGTCCAATCCCTACAATGAGCAGTTCTTC
CASSPAGGPSNPYNEQFF
>TRBJ2-3|.|few|TRBV18
TGTGCCAGCTCACCCTTGGAGGGGGTCACAGATACGCAGTATTTT
CASSPLEGVTDTQYF
>TRBJ2-2|.|few|TRBV29-1
TGCAGCGTTGCGCGGGGGCCCACCGGGGAGCTGTTTTTT
CSVARGPTGELFF
>TRBJ2-1|TRBD2|many|TRBV7-9
TGTGCCAGCAGCTTAGAACTAGCGTCATCCTACAATGAGCAGTTCTTC
CASSLELASSYNEQFF
>TRBJ1-5|.|few|TRBV7-2
TGTGCCAGCAGCCTCCAGAGACAGCAACCCCAGCATTTT
CASSLQRQQPQHF
>TRBJ2-3|TRBD2|.|TRBV12-3/TRBV12-4
TGTGCCAGCATCCCTAGCGGGGAGGGCTCAGATACGCAGTATTTT
CASIPSGEGSDTQYF
>TRBJ2-1|TRBD2|many|TRBV5-1
TGCGCCAGCAGCGGGAGGGGCGGCCCAGAACTTGAGCAGTTCTTC
CASSGRGGPELEQFF
>TRBJ1-4|TRBD1|many|TRBV12-3/TRBV12-4
TGTGCCAGCAGTGCTCCGGGACAGGGTATAGAAAAACTGTTTTTT
CASSAPGQGIEKLFF
>TRBJ2-7|TRBD2|.|TRBV11-3
TGTGCCAGCAGCTCGGGACTAGCGGGGAAACAGTACTTC
CASSSGLAGKQYF
>TRBJ2-3|.|many|TRBV5-1
TGCGCCAGCAGAGTGTTTTGGGGTACAGATACGCAGTATTTT
CASRVFWGTDTQYF
>TRBJ2-5|.|few|TRBV2
TGTGCCAGCAATGGTCCAGGGAACATTTGGGAGACCCAGTACTTC
CASNGPGNIWETQYF
>TRBJ2-3|.|few|TRBV5-1
TGCGCCAGCAGCTTCGAAGAACCCAGCACAGATACGCAGTATTTT
CASSFEEPSTDTQYF
>TRBJ1-6|.|few|TRBV7-3
TGTGCCAGCAGCTTACGGGCCATATATAATTCACCCCTCCACTTT
CASSLRAIYNSPLHF
>TRBJ2-1|.|.|TRBV5-4
TGTGCCAGCGGCCGCAGGGGAGGTGTTCTCCATGAGCAGTTCTTC
CASGRRGGVLHEQFF
>TRBJ2-5|.|few|TRBV4-1
TGCGCCAGCAGCCAAGGAGTTCTGGGAGAGACCCAGTACTTC
CASSQGVLGETQYF
>TRBJ1-4|.|many|TRBV4-3
TGCGCCAGCAGCCAAGACTGGATTAAGCATGAAAAACTGTTTTTT
CASSQDWIKHEKLFF
>TRBJ1-5|TRBD1|.|TRBV6-2/TRBV6-3
TGTGCCAGCAGTCCCCCGGGACAGGGAGCTTGGCAGCCCCAGCATTTT
CASSPPGQGAWQPQHF
>TRBJ1-1|.|few|TRBV7-9
TGTGCCAGCACCATACAGGAGAACACTGAAGCTTTCTTT
CASTIQENTEAFF
>TRBJ2-5|.|few|TRBV20-1
TGCAGTGCGGGAAGACAGGTCTTAAAGGAGACCCAGTACTTC
CSAGRQVLKETQYF
>TRBJ2-1|TRBD2|few|TRBV20-1
TGCAGTGCTAGACCCTGGACTAGCGTGGACGAGCAGTTCTTC
CSARPWTSVDEQFF
>TRBJ2-3|.|few|TRBV11-2
TGTGCCAGCAGCGTAAAATCTCTACTAGCAAAAGCAGATACGCAGTATTTT
CASSVKSLLAKADTQYF
>TRBJ1-2|.|many|TRBV5-1
TGCGCCAGCAGCTTTGACAGCCGGGGGAGTGGCTACACCTTC
CASSFDSRGSGYTF